These 21 T cell receptor beta chains came from one sample sequenced in a study of blood T cells in healthy people across ages (dated by TCRdb to about 2015). The library was made by 5' RACE. TCRdb shows the sequencer as Illumina HiSeq 2500. A second PCR of roughly 7 to 11 cycles was run with a J-beta primer mix and a sample-barcoded 5' primer. TCRdb's own reprocessing of the public reads used fastp at Q25 and MiXCR and kept productive beta chains. When rows share a CDR3 protein, they turn into one entry using the most common DNA and genes. For this sample there are 780,000 or so distinct CDR3 sequences; 53% appear just once. Approximately 41% of the sample rests with the top ten. Source material: blood. Receptors originate from a man aged 80 or over in good health.

J is TRBJ2-7 and V is TRBV12-5; D is possibly TRBD2 (5 bases). Per the germline V gene, CDR1 is LGHNT and CDR2 is FRNRAP. The CDR3 is 13 residues long. Trimming stripped 2 bases from V and 4 bases from J, with 9 bases between. The CDR3 region has the DNA TGTGCTAGTGGTTTGAGACTAAATTACGAGCAGTACTTC. Residues: CASGLRLNYEQYF.

The chain combines TRBV28 with TRBJ2-1, with D uncertain. The CDR3 extends over 12 amino acids. Trimming took off 3 bases at V and 2 bases at J, with 2 bases between the two ends. Germline assignment: CDR1 MDHEN and CDR2 SYDVKM. CDR3 nucleotides: TGTGCCAGCAGTTTTGCCTACAATGAGCAGTTCTTC. The encoded protein is CASSFAYNEQFF.

This rearrangement joins TRBV12-3 or TRBV12-4 to TRBJ2-5; no firm D call. The J call may not be correct, given that the DNA end is closer to TRBJ2-7. The CDR3 has 12 amino acids. The CDR3 loop is CASSPRRYEQYF. The CDR3 nucleotides read TGTGCCAGCAGTCCTAGGCGTTACGAGCAGTACTTC.

This clonotype appeared many times. The chain carries TRBV27 and TRBJ2-7; 7 bases are shared with TRBD1. The CDR3 has 15 amino acids. V dropped 5 bases and J dropped 3; count of bases not matched to a gene: 10. CDR1 and CDR2 from the germline V gene are MNHEY and SMNVEV (reference sequence). The CDR3 is CASSPMTGRGYEQYF. The CDR3 nucleotides read TGTGCCAGCAGTCCGATGACAGGGAGAGGCTACGAGCAGTACTTC.

This clonotype was counted only a few times. The chain combines TRBV29-1 with TRBJ2-1; D may be TRBD2 (5 bases). Germline V lookup: CDR1 SQVTM, CDR2 ANQGSEA. This CDR3 is built from 14 residues. V was pared by 6 bases and J by 6 bases, with 18 bases between. The CDR3 coding sequence is TGCAGCGTCCGGGCCCCTCCCGCGGGCAATGAGCAGTTCTTC. Translated: CSVRAPPAGNEQFF.

This clonotype was seen a handful of times. The J gene is TRBJ2-2, the V gene TRBV28; D call uncertain. Germline lookup yields CDR1 MDHEN and CDR2 SYDVKM. Trimming took 3 bases from V and 4 from J, leaving 9 bases between them. This CDR3 is built from 14 residues. The CDR3 DNA reads TGTGCCAGCAGTTTTAGGAGAATCACCGGGGAGCTGTTTTTT. Translating gives CASSFRRITGELFF.

This clonotype was found once. One junction end disagrees with the germline gene, perhaps due to a read error. J is TRBJ1-2 and V is TRBV18; D gene uncertain. CDR1 and CDR2 (germline): KGHSH, LQKENI. The length of the CDR3 is 14 residues. In DNA, the CDR3 is TGTGCCAACTCACCACCGGGGAGGGATTATGGCTACACCTTC. Its protein product is CANSPPGRDYGYTF.

The rearrangement links TRBV7-8 to TRBJ1-2; 9 bases align to TRBD1. V lost 5 bases to trimming and J lost 8 bases; unmatched junction nucleotides: 6. Germline CDR1 and CDR2: SGHVS and FQNEAQ. The CDR3 runs to 13 residues. CDR3 nucleotide sequence: TGTGCCAGCAGCCGGGACAGGGATGGGGGCTACACCTTC. Protein product: CASSRDRDGGYTF.

The rearrangement uses TRBV29-1 and TRBJ2-7; D is unresolved. There are 10 residues in the CDR3. Germline CDR1 SQVTM, CDR2 ANQGSEA. V was cut by 4 bases and J by 5 bases, with 6 bases left in between. This chain's CDR3 is CSVGSDEQYF. The CDR3 nucleotides are TGCAGCGTTGGGTCGGACGAGCAGTACTTC.

This clonotype was recorded a few times. The V call is TRBV4-2, the J call TRBJ2-7; tentative D call: TRBD2 (6 bases). The CDR3 runs to 17 residues. Looked up from germline, CDR1 is LGHNA and CDR2 is YNFKEQ. Trimming shortened V by 1 base and J by 0 bases, and 16 bases separated the two germline ends. CDR3 residues: CASSQVGAGTSSYEQYF. The CDR3 region has the DNA TGTGCCAGCAGCCAAGTTGGGGCGGGGACGAGCTCCTACGAGCAGTACTTC.

At least ten counts were recorded for this clonotype. The gene calls are TRBV4-2 and TRBJ2-5; D unclear. CDR1 is LGHNA, CDR2 YNFKEQ, per germline. CDR3 size: 15 residues. Trimming took 0 bases from V and 0 from J, leaving 8 bases between them. In DNA form, the CDR3 reads TGTGCCAGCAGCCAAGATCCGTCCAACCAAGAGACCCAGTACTTC. Its protein product is CASSQDPSNQETQYF.

The chain couples TRBV7-2 to TRBJ1-5, with D tentatively TRBD1 (5 bases). V was pared by 5 bases and J by 7 bases, with 12 bases between. Germline CDR1 reads SGHTA; CDR2 reads FQGNSA. The CDR3 has 13 amino acids. The CDR3 DNA follows: TGTGCCAGCAGCGTAGAGCAGGGCCAGCCCCAGCATTTT. Its protein product is CASSVEQGQPQHF.

This clonotype has a handful of counts. V gene TRBV6-6 combines with J gene TRBJ2-7; 9 nucleotides match TRBD2. CDR1 is MNHNY and CDR2 is SVGAGI in the germline V gene (reference sequence). V shed 5 bases, J shed 2 bases, and the junction held 4 bases outside the gene matches. This CDR3 region has 14 residues. The CDR3 DNA reads as TGTGCCAGCAGTCCGACTAGCGGACCCTACGAGCAGTACTTC. It yields the protein CASSPTSGPYEQYF.

The chain carries TRBV20-1 and TRBJ2-5, with 8 positions matching TRBD2. CDR1 and CDR2 from the germline V gene are DFQATT and SNEGSKA (reference sequence). The CDR3 is 13 amino acids. V shed 3 bases and J 11 bases; nucleotides not matched to a gene: 11. This CDR3 is CSASIGLANEQYF. CDR3 bases: TGCAGTGCTAGTATTGGACTAGCCAATGAGCAGTACTTC.

This chain connects TRBV7-2 to TRBJ2-1, with a tentative D call TRBD2 (6 bases). The CDR3 extends over 15 amino acids. V shed 2 bases and J shed 5 bases, with 13 bases lying between them. Germline-derived CDR1 and CDR2 are SGHTA and FQGNSA. The CDR3 sequence is CASSLSAGYNNEQFF. The CDR3 nucleotides read TGTGCCAGCAGCTTAAGCGCGGGGTATAACAATGAGCAGTTCTTC.

This clonotype was detected a few times. The chain uses TRBV5-1 and TRBJ2-1; tentatively, D is TRBD1 or TRBD2 (5 bases each). Germline V gives CDR1 SGHRS, CDR2 YFSETQ. CDR3 length equals 14 residues. V was pared by 4 bases and J by 4 bases, with 12 bases between. CDR3 sequence reads: CASSPGRGYNEQFF. The CDR3 nucleotides read TGCGCCAGCAGCCCAGGGAGAGGGTACAATGAGCAGTTCTTC. The full variable domain, in which reference TRBV5-1 and TRBJ2-1 provide the parts outside the CDR3, is KAGVTQTPRYLIKTRGQQVTLSCSPISGHRSVSWYQQTPGQGLQFLFEYFSETQRNKGNFPGRFSGRQFSNSRSEMNVSTLELGDSALYLCASSPGRGYNEQFFGPGTRLTVL.

The gene calls are TRBV5-1 and TRBJ2-4; possibly TRBD1 or TRBD2 for D (6 bases each). The J call could be wrong; TRBJ2-7 is a better fit for the DNA end. This CDR3 spans 17 amino acids. Germline lookup yields CDR1 SGHRS and CDR2 YFSETQ. This CDR3 is CASSLAQGAGQGYEQYF. The CDR3 DNA follows: TGCGCCAGCAGCTTGGCCCAAGGGGCGGGGCAGGGGTACGAGCAGTACTTC.

This clonotype was detected a few times. The chain uses TRBV4-2 and TRBJ2-1; 11 nucleotides match TRBD2. The germline CDR1 and CDR2 sequences are LGHNA and YNFKEQ. This CDR3 is 17 amino acids long. Germline trimming cut 5 bases from V and 6 bases from J; bases unmatched to any gene: 12. The CDR3 region has the DNA TGTGCCAGCAGCTTGGTTTTAGCGGGGGGGCCGGCCAATGAGCAGTTCTTC. Amino acid sequence: CASSLVLAGGPANEQFF.

The chain employs TRBV10-1 and TRBJ2-5, with 15 bases lining up with TRBD2. CDR1 is WNHNN, CDR2 SYGVQD, per germline (reference sequence). The CDR3 covers 14 residues. V gave up 8 bases and J gave up 13 bases; unmatched junction bases: 11. The CDR3 is CASGKAGTSGRMYF. The CDR3 nucleotides are TGCGCCAGCGGAAAAGCCGGGACTAGCGGGAGGATGTACTTC.

V and J are TRBV20-1 and TRBJ2-1; D gene unclear. Trimming stripped 5 bases from V and 8 bases from J, with 10 bases between. This CDR3 has 11 amino acids. Germline V gives CDR1 DFQATT, CDR2 SNEGSKA (reference sequence). CDR3 loop: CSAVAVDEQFF. The CDR3 DNA follows: TGCAGTGCTGTGGCCGTCGATGAGCAGTTCTTC.

J is TRBJ2-7 and V is TRBV9; maybe TRBD1 (6 bases). The CDR3 runs to 15 residues. V lost 0 bases and J lost 2, with 12 bases in between. Germline V CDR1 and CDR2: SGDLS, YYNGEE. The CDR3 sequence: CASSVAGAGPYEQYF. For the CDR3, the DNA is TGTGCCAGCAGCGTAGCAGGGGCCGGGCCCTACGAGCAGTACTTC. Variable domain in full (rest from reference TRBV9 and TRBJ2-7): DSGVTQTPKHLITATGQRVTLRCSPRSGDLSVYWYQQSLDQGLQFLIQYYNGEERAKGNILERFSAQQFPDLHSELNLSSLELGDSALYFCASSVAGAGPYEQYFGPGTRLTVT.